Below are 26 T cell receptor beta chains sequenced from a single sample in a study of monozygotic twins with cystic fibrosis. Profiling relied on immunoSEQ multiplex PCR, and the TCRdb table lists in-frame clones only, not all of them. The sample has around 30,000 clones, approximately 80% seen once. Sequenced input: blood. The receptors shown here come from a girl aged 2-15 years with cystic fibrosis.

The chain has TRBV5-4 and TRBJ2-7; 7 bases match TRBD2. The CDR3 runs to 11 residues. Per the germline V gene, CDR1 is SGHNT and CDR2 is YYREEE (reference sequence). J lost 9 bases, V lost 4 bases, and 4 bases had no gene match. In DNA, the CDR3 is TGTGCCAGCAGCCGGGGGGTCTCGCAGTACTTC. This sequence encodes CASSRGVSQYF.

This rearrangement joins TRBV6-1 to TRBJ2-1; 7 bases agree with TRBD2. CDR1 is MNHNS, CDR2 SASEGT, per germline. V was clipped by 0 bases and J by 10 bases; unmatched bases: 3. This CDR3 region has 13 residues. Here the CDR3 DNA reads TGTGCCAGCAGTGAAGCGGGGGGGAGAGAGCAGTTCTTC. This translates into CASSEAGGREQFF.

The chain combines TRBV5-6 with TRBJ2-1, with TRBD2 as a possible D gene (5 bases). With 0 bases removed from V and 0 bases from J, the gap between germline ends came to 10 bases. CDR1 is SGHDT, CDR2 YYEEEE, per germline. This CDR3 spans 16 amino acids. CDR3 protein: CASSLEKRSSYNEQFF. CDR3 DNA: TGTGCCAGCAGCTTGGAGAAGCGGTCCTCCTACAATGAGCAGTTCTTC.

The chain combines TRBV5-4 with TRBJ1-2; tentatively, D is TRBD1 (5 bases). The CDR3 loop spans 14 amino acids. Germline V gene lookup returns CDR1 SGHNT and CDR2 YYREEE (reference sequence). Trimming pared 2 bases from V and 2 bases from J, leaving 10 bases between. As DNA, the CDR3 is TGTGCCAGCAGCTTTTTTGGGGGAAACTATGGCTACACCTTC. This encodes CASSFFGGNYGYTF.

The CDR3 bases are TGTGCCAGCAGCTTACTCACAGATACGCAGTATTTT. It specifies CASSLLTDTQYF. The V and J genes are TRBV7-9 and TRBJ2-3; D gene uncertain. This CDR3 has 12 amino acids. Germline-derived CDR1 and CDR2 are SEHNR and FQNEAQ (reference sequence). Trimming stripped 2 bases from V and 2 bases from J, with 2 bases between.

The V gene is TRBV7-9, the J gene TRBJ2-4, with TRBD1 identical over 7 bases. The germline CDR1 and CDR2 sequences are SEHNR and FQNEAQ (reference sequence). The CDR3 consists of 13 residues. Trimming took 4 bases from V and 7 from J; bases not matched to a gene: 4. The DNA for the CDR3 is TGTGCCAGCAGCTACCGGGACAGTAACATTCAGTACTTC. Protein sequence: CASSYRDSNIQYF.

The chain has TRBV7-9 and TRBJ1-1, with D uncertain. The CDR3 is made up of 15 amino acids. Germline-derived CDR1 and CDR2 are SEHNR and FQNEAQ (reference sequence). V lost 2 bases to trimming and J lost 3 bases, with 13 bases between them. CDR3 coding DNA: TGTGCCAGCAGCTTACCTAGTAGATCAGACACTGAAGCTTTCTTT. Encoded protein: CASSLPSRSDTEAFF.

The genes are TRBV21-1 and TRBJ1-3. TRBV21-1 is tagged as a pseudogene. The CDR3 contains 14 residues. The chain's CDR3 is CASSPPPEGNTIYF. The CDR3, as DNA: TGTGCCAGCAGCCCTCCTCCGGAAGGGAACACCATATATTTT.

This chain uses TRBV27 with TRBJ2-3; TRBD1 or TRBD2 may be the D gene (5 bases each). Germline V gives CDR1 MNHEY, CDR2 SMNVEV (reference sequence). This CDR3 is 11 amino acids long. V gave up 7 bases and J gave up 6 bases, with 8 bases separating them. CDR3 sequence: CASTWGDTQYF. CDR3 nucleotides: TGTGCCAGCACCTGGGGGGATACGCAGTATTTT.

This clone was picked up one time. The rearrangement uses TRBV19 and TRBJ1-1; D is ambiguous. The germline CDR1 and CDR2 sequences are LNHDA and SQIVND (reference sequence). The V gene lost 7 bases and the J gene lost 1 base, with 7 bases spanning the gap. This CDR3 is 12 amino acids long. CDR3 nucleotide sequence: TGTGCCAGTATTAAACAGAACACTGAAGCTTTCTTT. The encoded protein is CASIKQNTEAFF.

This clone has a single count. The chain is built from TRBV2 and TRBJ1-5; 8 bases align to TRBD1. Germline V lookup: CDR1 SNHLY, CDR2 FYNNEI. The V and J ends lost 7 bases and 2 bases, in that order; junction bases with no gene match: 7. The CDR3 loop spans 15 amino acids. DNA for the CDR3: TGTGCCAGCACCTTAGACAGGGGCGGCAATCAGCCCCAGCATTTT. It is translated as CASTLDRGGNQPQHF.

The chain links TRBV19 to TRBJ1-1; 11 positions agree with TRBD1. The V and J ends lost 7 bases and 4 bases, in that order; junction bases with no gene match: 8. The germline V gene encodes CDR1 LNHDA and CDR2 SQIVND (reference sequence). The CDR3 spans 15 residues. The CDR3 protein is CASKTRTGGITEAFF. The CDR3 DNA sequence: TGTGCCAGTAAAACTAGGACAGGGGGCATCACTGAAGCTTTCTTT.

The CDR3 region has the DNA TGCGCCAGCAGCCAAACCCGGGACAGCTATGGCTACACCTTC. Its protein product is CASSQTRDSYGYTF. The chain links TRBV4-1 to TRBJ1-2; 7 bases line up with TRBD1. The CDR3 is 14 residues long. Germline assignment: CDR1 MGHRA and CDR2 YSYEKL. V trimming: 2 bases; J trimming: 4 bases; junction bases outside the gene matches: 4.

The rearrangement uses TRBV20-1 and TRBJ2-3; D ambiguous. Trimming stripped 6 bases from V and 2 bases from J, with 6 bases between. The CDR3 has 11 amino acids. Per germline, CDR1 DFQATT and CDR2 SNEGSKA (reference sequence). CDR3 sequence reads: CSAGYTDTQYF. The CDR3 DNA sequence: TGCAGTGCGGGGTACACAGATACGCAGTATTTT.

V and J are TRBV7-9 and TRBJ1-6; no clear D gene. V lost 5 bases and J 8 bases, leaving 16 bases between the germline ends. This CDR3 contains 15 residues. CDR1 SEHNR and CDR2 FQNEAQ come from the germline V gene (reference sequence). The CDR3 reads CASSPTDRGDSPLHF. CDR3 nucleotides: TGTGCCAGCAGCCCAACCGATCGGGGTGATTCACCCCTCCACTTT. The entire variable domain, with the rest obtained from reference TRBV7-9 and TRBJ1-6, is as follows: DTGVSQNPRHKITKRGQNVTFRCDPISEHNRLYWYRQTLGQGPEFLTYFQNEAQLEKSRLLSDRFSAERPKGSFSTLEIQRTEQGDSAMYLCASSPTDRGDSPLHFGNGTRLTVT.

The CDR3 DNA sequence: TGTGCCAGCAGTGATGGGCGCTTCCGTTGGGAAAAACTGTTTTTT. Encoded protein: CASSDGRFRWEKLFF. The rearrangement links TRBV2 to TRBJ1-4; D ambiguous. Germline assignment: CDR1 SNHLY and CDR2 FYNNEI. The CDR3 has 15 amino acids. V was cut by 3 bases and J by 8 bases, with 16 bases left in between.

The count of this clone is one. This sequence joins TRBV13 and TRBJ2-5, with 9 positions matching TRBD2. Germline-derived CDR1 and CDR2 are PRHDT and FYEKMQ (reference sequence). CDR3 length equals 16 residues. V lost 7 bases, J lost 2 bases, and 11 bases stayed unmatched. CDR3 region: CASTQRASGMQETQYF. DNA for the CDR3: TGTGCCAGCACCCAAAGGGCTAGCGGGATGCAAGAGACCCAGTACTTC. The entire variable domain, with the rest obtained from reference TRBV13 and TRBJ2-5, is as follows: AAGVIQSPRHLIKEKRETATLKCYPIPRHDTVYWYQQGPGQDPQFLISFYEKMQSDKGSIPDRFSAQQFSDYHSELNMSSLELGDSALYFCASTQRASGMQETQYFGPGTRLLVL.

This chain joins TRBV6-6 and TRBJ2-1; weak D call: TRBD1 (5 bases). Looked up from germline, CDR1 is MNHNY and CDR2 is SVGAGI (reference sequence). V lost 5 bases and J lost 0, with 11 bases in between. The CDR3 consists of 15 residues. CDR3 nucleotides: TGTGCCAGCAGTCGCATCGACAGCTCCTACAATGAGCAGTTCTTC. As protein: CASSRIDSSYNEQFF.

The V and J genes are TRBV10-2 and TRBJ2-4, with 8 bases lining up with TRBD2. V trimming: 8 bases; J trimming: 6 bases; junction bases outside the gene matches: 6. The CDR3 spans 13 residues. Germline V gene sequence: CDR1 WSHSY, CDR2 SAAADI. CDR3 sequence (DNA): TGCGCCAGCTCCCCCGCGGGGGGAAACATTCAGTACTTC. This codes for CASSPAGGNIQYF.

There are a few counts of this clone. CDR3 in DNA: TGTGCCTGCCCGACAGGACCCTACGAGCAGTACTTC. Translating gives CACPTGPYEQYF. This chain joins TRBV2 and TRBJ2-7; D might be TRBD1 (6 bases). The V end was cut by 11 bases, the J end by 2 bases, with 13 bases between. From germline, CDR1 is SNHLY and CDR2 FYNNEI. CDR3 length: 12 residues. The full variable domain, rest sourced from reference TRBV2 and TRBJ2-7, is EPEVTQTPSHQVTQMGQEVILRCVPISNHLYFYWYRQILGQKVEFLVSFYNNEISEKSEIFDDQFSVERPDGSNFTLKIRSTKLEDSAMYFCACPTGPYEQYFGPGTRLTVT.

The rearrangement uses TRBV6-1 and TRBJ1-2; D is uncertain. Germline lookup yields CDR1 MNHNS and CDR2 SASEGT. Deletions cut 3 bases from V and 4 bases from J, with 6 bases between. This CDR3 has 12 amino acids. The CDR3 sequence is CASSEDVYGYTF. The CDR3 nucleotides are TGTGCCAGCAGTGAGGACGTCTATGGCTACACCTTC.

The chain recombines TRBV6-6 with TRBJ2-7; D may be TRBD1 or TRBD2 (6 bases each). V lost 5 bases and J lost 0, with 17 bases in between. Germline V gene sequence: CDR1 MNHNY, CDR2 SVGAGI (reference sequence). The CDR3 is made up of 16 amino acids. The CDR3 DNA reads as TGTGCCAGCAGTCGCCTGGGGGGCGGCACCTCCTACGAGCAGTACTTC. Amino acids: CASSRLGGGTSYEQYF.

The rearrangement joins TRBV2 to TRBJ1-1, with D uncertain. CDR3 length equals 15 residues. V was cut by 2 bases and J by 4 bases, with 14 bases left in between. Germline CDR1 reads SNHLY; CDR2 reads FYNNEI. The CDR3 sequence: CASSERSGWVTEAFF. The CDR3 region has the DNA TGTGCCAGCAGTGAACGGTCGGGTTGGGTCACTGAAGCTTTCTTT.

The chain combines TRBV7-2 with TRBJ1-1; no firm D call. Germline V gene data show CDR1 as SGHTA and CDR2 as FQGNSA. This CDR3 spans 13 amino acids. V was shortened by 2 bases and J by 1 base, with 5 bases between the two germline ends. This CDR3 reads CASSLLGNTEAFF. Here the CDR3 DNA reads TGTGCCAGCAGCTTACTGGGGAACACTGAAGCTTTCTTT.

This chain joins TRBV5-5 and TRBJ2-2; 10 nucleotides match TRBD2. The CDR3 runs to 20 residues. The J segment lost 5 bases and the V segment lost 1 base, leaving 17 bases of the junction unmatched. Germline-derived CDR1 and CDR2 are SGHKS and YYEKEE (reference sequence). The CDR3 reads CASSLTASSGSFMRTGELFF. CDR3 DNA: TGTGCCAGCAGCTTGACGGCCTCTAGCGGGAGTTTCATGCGGACCGGGGAGCTGTTTTTT.

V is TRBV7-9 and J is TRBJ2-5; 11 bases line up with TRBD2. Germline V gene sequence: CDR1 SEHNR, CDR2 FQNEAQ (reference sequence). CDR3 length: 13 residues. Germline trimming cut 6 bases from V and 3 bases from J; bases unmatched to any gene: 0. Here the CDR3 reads CASRLAGEETQYF. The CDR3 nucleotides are TGTGCCAGCAGACTAGCGGGAGAAGAGACCCAGTACTTC.